The sample holds many counts of the clone carrying this T cell receptor (beta chain). These data are taken from a study of identical twins. Trimming pared 5 bases from V and 0 bases from J, leaving 18 bases between. This CDR3 has 17 residues. TCRdb used MiXCR to reprocess the 5' RACE reads, holding one entry per CDR3 protein. The table records 200,000 to 250,000 distinct CDR3 sequences, more than 9.5% of them present only once. These data were likewise used in another study, on yellow fever vaccine responses in identical twins.

The sequence derives from a woman in her late teens or twenties in good health. What was sequenced was memory (CD45RO+) T cells sorted from blood. The chain links TRBV12-3 or TRBV12-4 to TRBJ2-3; D assignment may be TRBD1 or TRBD2 (6 bases each). CDR3 sequence: CASSHSPRGLSTDTQYF. CDR3 sequence (DNA): TGTGCCAGCAGTCATAGCCCCCGGGGGCTCAGCACAGATACGCAGTATTTT.